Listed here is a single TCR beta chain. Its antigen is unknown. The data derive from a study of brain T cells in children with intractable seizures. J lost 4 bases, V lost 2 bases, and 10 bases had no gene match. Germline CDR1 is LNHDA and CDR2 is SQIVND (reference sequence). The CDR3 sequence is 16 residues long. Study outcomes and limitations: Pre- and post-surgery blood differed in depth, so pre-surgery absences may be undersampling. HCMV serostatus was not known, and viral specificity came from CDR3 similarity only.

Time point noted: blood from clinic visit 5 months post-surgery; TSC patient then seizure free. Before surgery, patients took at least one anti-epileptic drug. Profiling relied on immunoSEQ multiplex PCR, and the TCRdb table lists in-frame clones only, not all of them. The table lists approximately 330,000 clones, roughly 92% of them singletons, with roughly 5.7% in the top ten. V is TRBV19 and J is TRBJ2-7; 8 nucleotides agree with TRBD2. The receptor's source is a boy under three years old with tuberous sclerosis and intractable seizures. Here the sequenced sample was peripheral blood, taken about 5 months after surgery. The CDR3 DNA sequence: TGTGCCAGTAGTATACCCGGGAGGGTTTCAACGTACGAGCAGTACTTC. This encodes CASSIPGRVSTYEQYF.